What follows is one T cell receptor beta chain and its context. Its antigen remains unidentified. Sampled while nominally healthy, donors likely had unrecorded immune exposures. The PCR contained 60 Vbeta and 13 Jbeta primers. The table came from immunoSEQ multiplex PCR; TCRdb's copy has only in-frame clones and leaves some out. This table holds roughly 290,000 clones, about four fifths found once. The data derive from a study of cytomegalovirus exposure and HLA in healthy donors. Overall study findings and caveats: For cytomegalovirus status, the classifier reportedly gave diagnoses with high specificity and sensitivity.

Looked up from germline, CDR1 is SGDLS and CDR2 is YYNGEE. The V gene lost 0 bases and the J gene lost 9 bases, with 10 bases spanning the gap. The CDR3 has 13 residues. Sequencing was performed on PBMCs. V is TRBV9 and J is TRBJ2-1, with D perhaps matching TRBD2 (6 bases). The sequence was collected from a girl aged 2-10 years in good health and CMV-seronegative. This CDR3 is CASSVGSGGEQFF. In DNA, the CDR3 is TGTGCCAGCAGCGTAGGTTCCGGGGGTGAGCAGTTCTTC.